What follows are 7 T cell receptor beta chains derived from one specimen sequenced in a study of control samples from healthy donors and cancer patients. Clones were sequenced by immunoSEQ multiplex PCR, and TCRdb holds only the in-frame ones, with some missing. The repertoire holds over 150,000 clones, with around 94% as singletons. The material sequenced was PBMCs. The source of these receptors is a man aged 55 to 70 with colorectal cancer.

Here the CDR3 DNA reads TGCGCCAGCACTACAGAGGACAGGGCAGGATCACCCCTCCACTTT. Its translation: CASTTEDRAGSPLHF. The chain joins TRBV4-1 to TRBJ1-6, with TRBD1 identical over 8 bases. Unmatched junction bases numbered 12, after V lost 7 bases and J lost 10 bases. The CDR3 loop spans 15 amino acids. Germline-derived CDR1 and CDR2 are MGHRA and YSYEKL.

The chain is built from TRBV1 and TRBJ1-2; TRBD1 reflects the table's D call only, with no check against the DNA. TRBV1 is a recognized pseudogene. The CDR3 has 15 residues. CDR3 sequence (DNA): TGCACCAGCAGGCGATCCGGGACAACAAACTATGGCTACACCTTC. This codes for CTSRRSGTTNYGYTF.

The rearrangement joins TRBV7-2 to TRBJ2-7, with 9 bases matching TRBD1. After removal of 4 bases from V and 0 bases from J, the junction contained 10 bases not matched to a gene. Germline V gene data show CDR1 as SGHTA and CDR2 as FQGNSA. CDR3 length: 17 residues. The CDR3 nucleotides read TGTGCCAGCAGCTCCGCCCCCGGGACAGGGACCTCCTACGAGCAGTACTTC. Translation: CASSSAPGTGTSYEQYF. Looking up the rest from reference TRBV7-2 and TRBJ2-7 gives the full variable domain: GAGVSQSPSNKVTEKGKDVELRCDPISGHTALYWYRQSLGQGLEFLIYFQGNSAPDKSGLPSDRFSAERTGGSVSTLTIQRTQQEDSAVYLCASSSAPGTGTSYEQYFGPGTRLTVT.

The CDR3 DNA sequence: TGTGCCAGCAGCTTTCGTCCCGGGGGGGCCACAGATACGCAGTATTTT. Its translation is CASSFRPGGATDTQYF. The chain recombines TRBV7-2 with TRBJ2-3, with 8 bases matching TRBD2. V gave up 3 bases and J gave up 2 bases; unmatched junction bases: 7. Germline CDR1 and CDR2: SGHTA and FQGNSA. The CDR3 is 16 residues long.

Only one count was recorded for this clone. The chain combines TRBV30 with TRBJ2-3; possibly TRBD1 or TRBD2 for D (5 bases each). Germline CDR1 is GTSNPN and CDR2 is SVGIG (reference sequence). The CDR3 extends over 14 amino acids. Trimming shortened V by 4 bases and J by 2 bases, and 13 bases separated the two germline ends. The CDR3 region is CAWTRSGLTDTQYF. The CDR3 DNA reads TGTGCCTGGACCCGCTCGGGGCTCACAGATACGCAGTATTTT.

The chain employs TRBV9 and TRBJ1-3; D is unclear. Trimming took 0 bases from V and 0 from J, leaving 10 bases between them. Germline lookup yields CDR1 SGDLS and CDR2 YYNGEE. This CDR3 is 16 amino acids long. In DNA, the CDR3 is TGTGCCAGCAGCGTAGATTTCGCAGACTCTGGAAACACCATATATTTT. It yields the protein CASSVDFADSGNTIYF. The whole variable domain, filled in from reference TRBV9 and TRBJ1-3, reads DSGVTQTPKHLITATGQRVTLRCSPRSGDLSVYWYQQSLDQGLQFLIQYYNGEERAKGNILERFSAQQFPDLHSELNLSSLELGDSALYFCASSVDFADSGNTIYFGEGSWLTVV.

This sequence joins TRBV2 and TRBJ2-5; 7 nucleotides agree with TRBD2. Germline V gene sequence: CDR1 SNHLY, CDR2 FYNNEI. Trimming removed 4 bases from V and 7 bases from J; junction bases left unmatched: 6. The CDR3 loop spans 13 amino acids. The CDR3 region has the DNA TGTGCCAGCAGTGGGTTAGGGGAGGGGACCCAGTACTTC. Amino acid sequence: CASSGLGEGTQYF.